The 26 T cell receptor beta chains below were found in one sample sequenced in a study of cytomegalovirus exposure and HLA in healthy donors. Use of 60 Vbeta and 13 Jbeta primers characterized the PCR. TCRdb keeps only in-frame clones here, not all; method: immunoSEQ multiplex PCR. The profile shows 85,000 to 100,000 clones, approximately 70% of them singletons. Sequenced sample: PBMCs. The receptors here all came from a man in his fifties in good health and CMV-seronegative.

The chain joins TRBV5-1 to TRBJ1-4, with a possible D match to TRBD1 (6 bases). Trimming shortened V by 4 bases and J by 2 bases, and 18 bases separated the two germline ends. The CDR3 has 17 amino acids. The germline V gene has CDR1 SGHRS and CDR2 YFSETQ. The CDR3 coding sequence is TGCGCCAGCAGCCCGGGGGGCCCCGGGGGGACTAATGAAAAACTGTTTTTT. Its translation is CASSPGGPGGTNEKLFF. The full variable domain, with the rest looked up from reference TRBV5-1 and TRBJ1-4, is KAGVTQTPRYLIKTRGQQVTLSCSPISGHRSVSWYQQTPGQGLQFLFEYFSETQRNKGNFPGRFSGRQFSNSRSEMNVSTLELGDSALYLCASSPGGPGGTNEKLFFGSGTQLSVL.

The V call is TRBV5-4, the J call TRBJ2-3; tentatively, D is TRBD2 (6 bases). The germline CDR1 and CDR2 sequences are SGHNT and YYREEE (reference sequence). The V gene lost 6 bases and the J gene lost 2 bases, with 19 bases spanning the gap. The CDR3 spans 16 residues. The CDR3 sequence: CASKSGGVTSTDTQYF. The CDR3 DNA follows: TGTGCCAGCAAAAGTGGCGGGGTTACCTCCACAGATACGCAGTATTTT. Together with reference TRBV5-4 and TRBJ2-3, the CDR3 gives the full variable domain: ETGVTQSPTHLIKTRGQQVTLRCSSQSGHNTVSWYQQALGQGPQFIFQYYREEENGRGNFPPRFSGLQFPNYSSELNVNALELDDSALYLCASKSGGVTSTDTQYFGPGTRLTVL.

The chain is built from TRBV28 and TRBJ1-5; 8 positions match TRBD1. CDR3 length: 17 residues. Germline CDR1 and CDR2: MDHEN and SYDVKM. V lost 4 bases to trimming and J lost 2 bases; unmatched junction nucleotides: 10. The CDR3 DNA reads as TGTGCCAGCAGTTACCCGGGACAGGATTTCGGCAATCAGCCCCAGCATTTT. It translates to CASSYPGQDFGNQPQHF.

This rearrangement joins TRBV28 to TRBJ1-1, with no clear D. Germline assignment: CDR1 MDHEN and CDR2 SYDVKM. Trimming removed 1 base at V and 1 base at J, with 16 bases between. The CDR3 runs to 17 residues. As DNA, the CDR3 is TGTGCCAGCAGTTTATTTCCGGTCGGGAAAAGGAACACTGAAGCTTTCTTT. Translating gives CASSLFPVGKRNTEAFF.

V usage is TRBV27 and J usage is TRBJ1-6, with D uncertain. Trimming removed 3 bases at V and 10 bases at J, with 7 bases between. The CDR3 spans 12 residues. CDR1 and CDR2 from the germline V gene are MNHEY and SMNVEV (reference sequence). CDR3 region: CASSFSKSPLHF. The CDR3 DNA reads TGTGCCAGCAGTTTTTCTAAATCACCCCTCCACTTT.

This chain joins TRBV18 and TRBJ2-3, with 7 nucleotides matching TRBD2. V lost 3 bases to trimming and J lost 1 base; unmatched junction nucleotides: 4. The CDR3 is made up of 15 amino acids. Looked up from germline, CDR1 is KGHSH and CDR2 is LQKENI. The CDR3 coding sequence is TGTGCCAGCTCACCCTTAGCGGGCCGCACAGATACGCAGTATTTT. This sequence encodes CASSPLAGRTDTQYF.

This clone has just a few counts. The chain employs TRBV27 and TRBJ2-7; tentatively, D is TRBD1 (6 bases). CDR3 length equals 15 residues. The ends were cut back, 3 bases at V and 2 bases at J, with 14 bases in the middle. Per germline, CDR1 MNHEY and CDR2 SMNVEV (reference sequence). The CDR3 coding sequence is TGTGCCAGCAGTTTCCCGGGGACACAAACCTACGAGCAGTACTTC. Translation: CASSFPGTQTYEQYF.

The chain recombines TRBV29-1 with TRBJ1-2; D is undetermined. Trimming shortened V by 3 bases and J by 6 bases, and 11 bases separated the two germline ends. The CDR3 totals 12 residues. Germline lookup yields CDR1 SQVTM and CDR2 ANQGSEA. The CDR3 DNA is TGCAGCGTTGACAGGCTCCGGAATGGCTACACCTTC. Translated: CSVDRLRNGYTF.

V and J are TRBV5-1 and TRBJ2-2, with a tentative D call TRBD2 (6 bases). Germline values: CDR1 SGHRS, CDR2 YFSETQ. The CDR3 sequence is 14 residues long. V was shortened by 2 bases and J by 3 bases, with 8 bases between the two germline ends. The CDR3 DNA reads TGCGCCAGCAGCTTTTGGGGGGACACCGGGGAGCTGTTTTTT. It yields the protein CASSFWGDTGELFF. The full variable domain, in which reference TRBV5-1 and TRBJ2-2 provide the parts outside the CDR3, is KAGVTQTPRYLIKTRGQQVTLSCSPISGHRSVSWYQQTPGQGLQFLFEYFSETQRNKGNFPGRFSGRQFSNSRSEMNVSTLELGDSALYLCASSFWGDTGELFFGEGSRLTVL.

This clone was seen a single time. The J gene is TRBJ2-4, the V gene TRBV2; D perhaps matches TRBD2 (6 bases). CDR1 SNHLY and CDR2 FYNNEI come from the germline V gene. Trimming took off 2 bases at V and 8 bases at J, with 7 bases between the two ends. The CDR3 loop spans 12 amino acids. The CDR3 sequence: CASSELADIQYF. DNA of the CDR3: TGTGCCAGCAGTGAATTAGCGGACATTCAGTACTTC.

The chain uses TRBV6-5 and TRBJ1-2; unclear D gene. Germline loops: CDR1 MNHEY, CDR2 SVGAGI. Deletions cut 2 bases from V and 7 bases from J, with 17 bases between. The CDR3 has 15 amino acids. The CDR3 here is CASSYRPLGMGGYTF. As DNA, the CDR3 is TGTGCCAGCAGTTACAGACCGCTCGGGATGGGTGGCTACACCTTC.

V gene TRBV6-4 combines with J gene TRBJ2-3, with 7 bases fitting TRBD2. The junction had 1 base not matched to a gene; V was cut back by 4 bases and J by 0 bases. In germline, CDR1 is MRHNA, CDR2 SNTAGT. The length of the CDR3 is 14 residues. CDR3 sequence (DNA): TGTGCCAGCAGTGTTAGCGGGAGCACAGATACGCAGTATTTT. Protein product: CASSVSGSTDTQYF.

This clone is a singleton in its sample. V is TRBV19 and J is TRBJ1-5, with TRBD1 matching 9 bases. Germline V CDR1 and CDR2: LNHDA, SQIVND (reference sequence). The CDR3 loop spans 14 amino acids. V lost 5 bases to trimming and J lost 4 bases; unmatched junction nucleotides: 3. The CDR3 sequence is CASSPGQGNQPQHF. CDR3 nucleotides: TGTGCCAGTAGTCCTGGACAGGGGAATCAGCCCCAGCATTTT.

The V gene is TRBV19, the J gene TRBJ2-3, with D possibly TRBD2 on 6 matching bases. This CDR3 is built from 12 residues. V was pared by 0 bases and J by 9 bases, with 7 bases between. Germline assignment: CDR1 LNHDA and CDR2 SQIVND (reference sequence). The CDR3 reads CASSIDGGTQYF. The CDR3 region has the DNA TGTGCCAGTAGTATAGATGGGGGGACGCAGTATTTT.

This chain uses TRBV5-4 with TRBJ1-1; the D gene is possibly TRBD1 (6 bases). V lost 0 bases, J lost 3 bases, and 9 bases lay in between. Germline-derived CDR1 and CDR2 are SGHNT and YYREEE (reference sequence). The CDR3 is 14 amino acids. The CDR3 is CASSLGGRDTEAFF. CDR3 nucleotide sequence: TGTGCCAGCAGCTTGGGGGGGCGCGACACTGAAGCTTTCTTT.

V and J are TRBV15 and TRBJ2-7; TRBD1 agrees at 9 bases. Germline CDR1 and CDR2: LNHNV and YYDKDF (reference sequence). The V gene end was trimmed by 1 base and the J gene end by 7 bases; junction bases not matched to a gene: 8. The CDR3 sequence is 15 residues long. CDR3 DNA sequence: TGTGCCACCAGCAGAGGTGGCACAGGGGGCGGTGAGCAGTACTTC. Protein product: CATSRGGTGGGEQYF.

The chain carries TRBV18 and TRBJ1-2, with 7 bases fitting TRBD1. CDR3 length: 12 amino acids. CDR1 and CDR2 (germline): KGHSH, LQKENI. V shed 3 bases, J shed 6 bases, and the junction held 1 base outside the gene matches. CDR3: CASSPGTDGYTF. CDR3 coding DNA: TGTGCCAGCTCACCCGGGACAGATGGCTACACCTTC.

V usage is TRBV25-1 and J usage is TRBJ2-4, with 7 bases matching TRBD2. In germline, CDR1 is MGHDK, CDR2 SYGVNS. Germline trimming cut 5 bases from V and 0 bases from J; bases unmatched to any gene: 7. The CDR3 extends over 16 amino acids. The CDR3, as DNA: TGTGCCAGCAGTCCGGGAGGAGAAGGAGCCAAAAACATTCAGTACTTC. Translating it yields CASSPGGEGAKNIQYF.

The rearrangement links TRBV6-5 to TRBJ2-2, with TRBD1 matching 7 bases. V was pared by 2 bases and J by 4 bases, with 7 bases of the junction left unmatched. Germline CDR1 is MNHEY and CDR2 is SVGAGI. There are 16 residues in the CDR3. The CDR3 DNA sequence: TGTGCCAGCAGTTACCTCGTGGCAGGGGGCACCGGGGAGCTGTTTTTT. As protein: CASSYLVAGGTGELFF.

There are a few counts of this clone. The chain couples TRBV10-1 to TRBJ1-4, with 9 bases lining up with TRBD1. The CDR3 is 14 residues long. Germline V lookup: CDR1 WNHNN, CDR2 SYGVQD (reference sequence). Losses at the gene ends were 6 bases for V and 6 bases for J; bases not matched to a gene: 5. The CDR3 protein is CASRGGDRDEKLFF. In nucleotides, the CDR3 is TGCGCCAGCAGGGGGGGGGACAGGGATGAAAAACTGTTTTTT.

The V call is TRBV29-1, the J call TRBJ1-1, with a weak D call TRBD1 (6 bases). Germline V lookup: CDR1 SQVTM, CDR2 ANQGSEA. V was clipped by 7 bases and J by 12 bases, with 18 bases between them. The CDR3 runs to 11 residues. The CDR3 reads CSGDMQSGSFF. In DNA form, the CDR3 reads TGCAGCGGGGACATGCAAAGTGGATCTTTCTTT.

The chain carries TRBV7-2 and TRBJ2-3; 13 bases fit TRBD2. Germline CDR1 reads SGHTA; CDR2 reads FQGNSA. Losses at the gene ends were 7 bases for V and 6 bases for J; bases not matched to a gene: 10. The CDR3 is made up of 16 amino acids. The CDR3 here is CASTRGGLAGYDTQYF. CDR3 nucleotides: TGTGCCAGCACTAGGGGGGGACTAGCGGGGTATGATACGCAGTATTTT.

In its sample, this clone was seen once. The V gene is TRBV6-1, the J gene TRBJ1-2; tentatively, D is TRBD1 (5 bases). The CDR3 extends over 17 amino acids. The germline V and J ends were trimmed by 2 bases and 0 bases, with 16 bases remaining between them. The germline V gene has CDR1 MNHNS and CDR2 SASEGT. The CDR3 bases are TGTGCCAGCAGTGAATGGGGCCTTCTGGACCCTAACTATGGCTACACCTTC. It translates to CASSEWGLLDPNYGYTF.

This clone showed up just once. V gene TRBV5-1 combines with J gene TRBJ2-3, with D possibly TRBD2 on 6 matching bases. V lost 0 bases to trimming and J lost 0 bases, with 11 bases between them. The CDR3 runs to 16 residues. Per germline, CDR1 SGHRS and CDR2 YFSETQ. DNA of the CDR3: TGCGCCAGCAGCTTGGCCGGGGGAGTGAGCACAGATACGCAGTATTTT. Its protein product is CASSLAGGVSTDTQYF.

Here the CDR3 DNA reads TGCGCCAGCAGCCAAGATTCTGGGCCCTACAATGAGCAGTTCTTC. It specifies CASSQDSGPYNEQFF. The chain uses TRBV4-3 and TRBJ2-1; D gene ambiguous. The CDR3 covers 15 residues. The germline V gene encodes CDR1 LGHNA and CDR2 YSLEER. Deletions cut 0 bases from V and 2 bases from J, with 8 bases between.

The rearrangement links TRBV11-3 to TRBJ1-4; D is uncertain. Trimming took 5 bases from V and 8 from J, leaving 6 bases between them. The CDR3 is made up of 11 amino acids. Germline V gives CDR1 SGHNT, CDR2 YENEEA. The CDR3 is CASSDTEKLFF. CDR3 bases: TGTGCCAGCAGCGACACAGAAAAACTGTTTTTT. Full variable domain (missing parts from reference TRBV11-3 and TRBJ1-4): EAGVVQSPRYKIIEKKQPVAFWCNPISGHNTLYWYLQNLGQGPELLIRYENEEAVDDSQLPKDRFSAERLKGVDSTLKIQPAELGDSAVYLCASSDTEKLFFGSGTQLSVL.